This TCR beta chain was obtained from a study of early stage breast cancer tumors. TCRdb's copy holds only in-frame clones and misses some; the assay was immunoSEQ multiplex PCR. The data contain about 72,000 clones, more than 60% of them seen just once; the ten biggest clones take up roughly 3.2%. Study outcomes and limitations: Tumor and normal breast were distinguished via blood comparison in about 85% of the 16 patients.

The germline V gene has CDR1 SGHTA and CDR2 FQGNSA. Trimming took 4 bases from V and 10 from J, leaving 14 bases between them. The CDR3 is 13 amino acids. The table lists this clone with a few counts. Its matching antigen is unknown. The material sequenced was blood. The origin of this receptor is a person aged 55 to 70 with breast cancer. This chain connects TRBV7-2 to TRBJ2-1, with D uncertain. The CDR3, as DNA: TGTGCCAGCAGCTCAGCGCGAATCAGAGAGCAGTTCTTC. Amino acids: CASSSARIREQFF. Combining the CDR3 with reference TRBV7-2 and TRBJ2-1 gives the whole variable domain GAGVSQSPSNKVTEKGKDVELRCDPISGHTALYWYRQSLGQGLEFLIYFQGNSAPDKSGLPSDRFSAERTGGSVSTLTIQRTQQEDSAVYLCASSSARIREQFFGPGTRLTVL.